This T cell receptor beta chain was documented in a study of identical twins. Regarding the study as a whole: Cord blood beta clonotypes present at high abundance carried fewer insertions; no such pattern appeared in memory repertoires.

The donor group consisted entirely of healthy Caucasians. Template switching added a universal primer site, and cDNA bore unique molecular identifiers. Each CDR3 protein is one row after TCRdb ran MiXCR on the 5' RACE reads. The sample contains about 570,000 distinct CDR3 sequences, more than 9% of which appear only once. V gave up 0 bases and J gave up 1 base, with 8 bases separating them. Germline assignment: CDR1 SGHVS and CDR2 FQNEAQ. The CDR3 spans 15 residues. This clonotype was seen many times. Its matching antigen is unknown. These records were also assigned to another study, of yellow fever vaccine responses in identical twins.

The source material was PBMCs. The rearrangement uses TRBV7-8 and TRBJ2-3, with no clear D. The clonotype was recovered from a woman between 18 and 29 years old in good health. The CDR3 coding sequence is TGTGCCAGCAGCTTAGCGCCCAGCCGCACAGATACGCAGTATTTT. Protein sequence: CASSLAPSRTDTQYF.